This T cell receptor (beta chain) is drawn from a study of cytomegalovirus exposure and HLA in healthy donors. The length of the CDR3 is 14 residues. Trimming at V came to 1 base and at J to 5 bases, leaving 4 bases not matched to a gene. Germline CDR1 reads LNHNV; CDR2 reads YYDKDF (reference sequence). It was with 60 Vbeta and 13 Jbeta primers that the PCR ran. TCRdb's table, derived via immunoSEQ multiplex PCR, lists solely in-frame clones and lacks some. Of 150,000 to 160,000 clones listed, under 85% were seen once; the top ten hold roughly 2.8%. V is TRBV15 and J is TRBJ1-2, with TRBD1 matching over 7 bases. The receptor was isolated from a man in his late teens or twenties in good health and CMV-seronegative. Material: PBMCs. The DNA of the CDR3 is TGTGCCACCAGCAGAGGGGACAGCGAGTATGGCTACACCTTC. Amino acid sequence: CATSRGDSEYGYTF.